This T cell receptor (beta chain) was retrieved from a study of blood T cell repertoires in COVID-19. Turning to the study itself: T cells, B-cell-depleted T cells, or PBMCs supplied cDNA or gDNA.

Germline CDR1 reads KGHSH; CDR2 reads LQKENI. Trimming stripped 6 bases from V and 7 bases from J, with 16 bases between. The CDR3 is 14 residues long. Assay used: immunoSEQ multiplex PCR; TCRdb lists only in-frame clones, some missing. Here the sample spans fewer than 250,000 clones, roughly 90% being singletons. V gene TRBV18 combines with J gene TRBJ1-5; D not resolved. Sequenced material: peripheral blood. The clonotype originates from a woman aged 35 to 49 with acute or convalescent COVID-19. The CDR3 region has the DNA TGTGCCAGCTCCCCGCAGAGGGTGGGACAGCCCCAGCATTTT. Protein sequence: CASSPQRVGQPQHF.